These T cell receptor beta chains were read from a single sample in a study of shared clonotypes between healthy human individuals. Some clones are missing from TCRdb's copy, which holds only in-frame ones; the method was immunoSEQ multiplex PCR. The sample includes roughly 500,000 clones, roughly 95% of them seen just once. Sequences were obtained from naive CD4+ T cells sorted from blood. Receptor source: a woman in her thirties in good health. The CDR3 runs from the conserved cysteine through the conserved F or W. D genes are given only for firm matches. Rows may omit the clone size; those that give it use once, few, many or a size class.

TRBV5-1,-,TRBJ1-2,-,CASSLRGDFYGYTF,TGCGCCAGCAGCTTGCGCGGGGATTTTTATGGCTACACCTTC
TRBV7-6,-,TRBJ2-3,-,CASSLRGGIADTQYF,TGTGCCAGCAGCTTAAGAGGCGGGATAGCAGATACGCAGTATTTT
TRBV28,-,TRBJ2-7,once,CASKGDPSYEQYF,TGTGCCAGCAAAGGGGACCCTAGCTACGAGCAGTACTTC
TRBV7-2,-,TRBJ2-7,-,CASSFSYGSAYEQYF,TGTGCCAGCAGCTTCTCTTACGGGAGTGCCTACGAGCAGTACTTC
TRBV5-1,TRBD1,TRBJ2-7,-,CASSRMYRQGPYEQYF,TGCGCCAGCAGCCGAATGTATCGACAGGGGCCCTACGAGCAGTACTTC
TRBV7-8,TRBD2,TRBJ2-7,-,CASSSQLAGAAYEQYF,TGTGCCAGCAGCTCCCAACTAGCGGGAGCCGCCTACGAGCAGTACTTC
TRBV11-1,TRBD2,TRBJ2-7,once,CASSQMNGGKKSYEQYF,TGTGCCAGCAGCCAGATGAACGGGGGGAAGAAAAGCTACGAGCAGTACTTC
TRBV7-8,-,TRBJ1-4,-,CASSLGGREWEKLFF,TGTGCCAGCAGCTTAGGGGGTAGGGAGTGGGAAAAACTGTTTTTT
TRBV9,-,TRBJ2-7,-,CASSARRGHEQYF,TGTGCCAGCAGCGCCCGGCGGGGCCACGAGCAGTACTTC
TRBV5-5,TRBD2,TRBJ2-7,-,CASTSSGDSYEQYF,TGTGCCAGCACTTCTAGCGGGGACTCCTACGAGCAGTACTTC
TRBV28,-,TRBJ1-4,-,CASSSRTANEKLFF,TGTGCCAGCAGTTCTAGGACCGCTAATGAAAAACTGTTTTTT
TRBV10-1,TRBD2,TRBJ2-7,-,CASSESGLAGVTEQYF,TGCGCCAGCAGTGAGTCGGGGTTAGCGGGAGTTACCGAGCAGTACTTC
TRBV28,-,TRBJ2-2,-,CASSPSGVTGELFF,TGTGCCAGCAGTCCGTCAGGAGTCACCGGGGAGCTGTTTTTT
TRBV19,-,TRBJ1-1,-,CASSPTWVGSTEAFF,TGTGCCAGTAGTCCGACATGGGTCGGGAGCACTGAAGCTTTCTTT
TRBV18,-,TRBJ2-7,-,CASSPTTYEQYF,TGTGCCAGCTCGCCCACTACCTACGAGCAGTACTTC
TRBV13,-,TRBJ1-4,-,CASSLYHNNEKLFF,TGTGCCAGCAGCTTGTACCATAATAATGAAAAACTGTTTTTT
TRBV28,-,TRBJ1-1,-,CASSTIGGERTEAFF,TGTGCCAGCAGCACTATCGGGGGGGAGAGGACTGAAGCTTTCTTT
TRBV27,TRBD2,TRBJ2-3,-,CASRITSATDTQYF,TGTGCCAGCAGGATAACTAGCGCGACAGATACGCAGTATTTT
TRBV11-3,-,TRBJ2-5,-,CASSLASGQETQYF,TGTGCCAGCAGCTTAGCGTCCGGGCAGGAGACCCAGTACTTC
TRBV19,-,TRBJ1-4,-,CASSIGPRRTVNEKLFF,TGTGCCAGTAGTATAGGTCCCAGGCGGACGGTAAATGAAAAACTGTTTTTT
TRBV28,-,TRBJ1-6,-,CASRLDTTSPLHF,TGTGCCAGCAGGCTAGACACGACCTCACCCCTCCACTTT
TRBV27,-,TRBJ1-5,-,CASSFTPLGGPQHF,TGTGCCAGCAGTTTTACTCCCCTGGGAGGACCCCAGCATTTT
TRBV5-8,TRBD1,TRBJ2-7,-,CASSLSGTALYEQYF,TGTGCCAGCAGCTTGTCAGGGACAGCACTCTACGAGCAGTACTTC
TRBV28,TRBD1,TRBJ1-1,-,CASSQGQGDTEAFF,TGTGCCAGCAGTCAAGGACAGGGGGACACTGAAGCTTTCTTT
TRBV19,TRBD2,TRBJ2-7,-,CASSLRTSGRDYEQYF,TGTGCCAGTAGCCTCCGTACTAGCGGGAGAGACTACGAGCAGTACTTC
TRBV6-5,-,TRBJ1-5,-,CASSYSRGQPQHF,TGTGCCAGCAGTTACTCGCGTGGCCAGCCCCAGCATTTT
TRBV19,-,TRBJ2-2,once,CASSPGRGRSTGELFF,TGTGCCAGTAGCCCAGGAAGGGGAAGAAGCACCGGGGAGCTGTTTTTT
TRBV7-3,-,TRBJ2-6,few,CASSLRSGLSGANVLTF,TGTGCCAGCAGCTTACGATCGGGACTCTCTGGGGCCAACGTCCTGACTTTC
TRBV19,-,TRBJ2-7,-,CASRSGSADEQYF,TGTGCCAGTAGATCCGGGAGCGCGGACGAGCAGTACTTC
TRBV30,-,TRBJ1-5,-,CAWSAGNQPQHF,TGTGCCTGGAGTGCAGGCAATCAGCCCCAGCATTTT
TRBV7-9,-,TRBJ1-5,-,CASSRQGKPQHF,TGTGCCAGCAGCCGACAAGGGAAGCCCCAGCATTTT
TRBV6-5,-,TRBJ2-7,-,CASSYLPGGFEQYF,TGTGCCAGCAGTTACCTCCCGGGGGGCTTCGAGCAGTACTTC
TRBV11-2,-,TRBJ1-1,-,CASSLQAAGSPEAFF,TGTGCCAGCAGCTTACAGGCAGCGGGGTCCCCAGAAGCTTTCTTT
TRBV6-4,-,TRBJ1-3,-,CASRYHEQGHGNTIYF,TGTGCCAGCAGATATCACGAACAGGGTCATGGAAACACCATATATTTT
TRBV7-6,-,TRBJ2-7,-,CASSFLAVKIVREFDEQYF,TGTGCCAGCAGCTTTCTCGCGGTTAAGATAGTACGGGAGTTCGACGAGCAGTACTTC
TRBV18,TRBD2,TRBJ2-7,-,CASSRLGLAGVSSYEQYF,TGTGCCAGCTCTCGGCTAGGACTAGCGGGAGTGAGCTCCTACGAGCAGTACTTC
TRBV29-1,TRBD1,TRBJ2-4,-,CSPRQGAAKNIQYF,TGCAGCCCTCGACAGGGGGCGGCCAAAAACATTCAGTACTTC
TRBV28,TRBD2,TRBJ2-7,-,CASSLVVSSGAYEQYF,TGTGCCAGCAGTTTAGTCGTCTCTAGCGGGGCCTACGAGCAGTACTTC
TRBV4-1,-,TRBJ2-1,-,CASSQDLGRIMERGEQFF,TGCGCCAGCAGCCAAGATCTCGGCAGAATTATGGAAAGGGGTGAGCAGTTCTTC
TRBV28,-,TRBJ2-7,-,CASSFTQGVRASGVGRIYEQYF,TGTGCCAGCAGTTTCACACAGGGGGTGAGGGCTAGCGGGGTAGGGAGAATTTACGAGCAGTACTTC
TRBV13,-,TRBJ2-1,-,CASSVLNEQFF,TGTGCCAGCAGCGTCCTCAATGAGCAGTTCTTC
TRBV5-1,-,TRBJ2-3,-,CASSLEPGWVDTQYF,TGCGCCAGCAGCTTGGAACCGGGGTGGGTAGATACGCAGTATTTT
TRBV18,-,TRBJ2-2,-,CASSPLGRELFF,TGTGCCAGCTCACCACTGGGCAGGGAGCTGTTTTTT
TRBV5-1,-,TRBJ1-1,-,CASRSTSGIMNTEAFF,TGCGCCAGCCGCTCCACTTCGGGGATAATGAACACTGAAGCTTTCTTT
TRBV10-1,TRBD2,TRBJ2-1,-,CASSRTSGRGYNEQFF,TGCGCCAGCAGTAGGACTAGCGGGAGGGGATACAATGAGCAGTTCTTC
TRBV28,-,TRBJ1-2,-,CASSWPPREGYTF,TGTGCCAGCAGCTGGCCCCCACGTGAAGGCTACACCTTC
TRBV12-5,-,TRBJ2-7,-,CASGRDNSYEQYF,TGTGCTAGTGGTCGGGACAACTCCTACGAGCAGTACTTC
TRBV6-4,TRBD2,TRBJ2-2,-,CASSSSGFTGELFF,TGTGCCAGCTCCTCTAGCGGGTTCACCGGGGAGCTGTTTTTT
TRBV7-8,-,TRBJ2-1,-,CASSLSTPGRGNEQFF,TGTGCCAGCAGCCTTTCAACTCCGGGCAGGGGTAATGAGCAGTTCTTC
TRBV6-4,TRBD2,TRBJ2-1,-,CASSPGLATWNEQFF,TGTGCCAGCAGTCCGGGACTAGCCACTTGGAATGAGCAGTTCTTC
TRBV5-1,-,TRBJ2-5,-,CASSLQTAVQETQYF,TGCGCCAGCAGCCTACAGACCGCAGTCCAAGAGACCCAGTACTTC
TRBV7-9,TRBD1,TRBJ1-4,-,CASSLSGTGGVKLFF,TGTGCCAGCAGCTTATCAGGGACAGGAGGGGTAAAACTGTTTTTT
TRBV6-5,TRBD2,TRBJ2-7,-,CASKGLAGAEQYF,TGTGCCAGTAAAGGACTAGCGGGAGCCGAGCAGTACTTC
TRBV6-4,-,TRBJ1-2,-,CASREGYGYGYTF,TGTGCCAGCAGGGAGGGGTATGGCTATGGCTACACCTTC
TRBV10-2,TRBD2,TRBJ2-1,-,CASSDPHSGDYNEQFF,TGCGCCAGCAGTGATCCCCATAGCGGGGATTACAATGAGCAGTTCTTC
TRBV12-1,-,TRBJ2-7,-,CASSSTTGFPLGEQYF,TGTGCCAGCAGCTCAACGACAGGGTTCCCTTTGGGAGAGCAGTACTTC
TRBV11-2,-,TRBJ2-5,-,CASSLGPSWDF,TGTGCCAGCAGCTTGGGACCCAGCTGGGACTTC